Shown below are 5 T cell receptor beta chains from a single sample sequenced in a study of T cells in Graves' hyperthyroidism and ophthalmopathy. Amplification yielded TCR beta CDR3 regions, with RNA transcripts as the source. The HTBI set primed first-round TCR CDR3 RT-PCR. TCRdb independently ran MiXCR on the multiplex PCR reads; one entry per CDR3 protein. The data contain around 660,000 distinct CDR3 sequences, just under 45% of them singletons. The specimen was peripheral blood or thyroid tissue (not recorded which). The receptor set was obtained from an adult man with Graves' disease, either hyperthyroidism or ophthalmopathy (not recorded which).

This chain uses TRBV6-6 with TRBJ2-5; 7 bases are a match to TRBD1. The CDR3 extends over 14 amino acids. Germline CDR1 reads MNHNY; CDR2 reads SVGAGI (reference sequence). Trimming at V came to 10 bases and at J to 5 bases, leaving 13 bases not matched to a gene. CDR3 residues: CATYRDSLRETQYF. The CDR3 DNA follows: TGTGCCACCTACCGGGACAGCCTCAGGGAGACCCAGTACTTC.

The chain uses TRBV5-1 and TRBJ1-2; D call uncertain. The CDR3 has 12 amino acids. The V gene lost 6 bases and the J gene lost 2 bases, with 8 bases spanning the gap. Germline-derived CDR1 and CDR2 are SGHRS and YFSETQ. Written as DNA, the CDR3 is TGCGCCAGCACGGACGGGAACTATGGCTACACCTTC. This sequence encodes CASTDGNYGYTF.

The chain has TRBV10-2 and TRBJ2-7; 9 positions agree with TRBD1. The CDR3 runs 14 residues. J gave up 3 bases and V 2 bases, and 2 bases lay outside the gene matches. Per the germline V gene, CDR1 is WSHSY and CDR2 is SAAADI. The CDR3 DNA follows: TGCGCCAGCAGTGAGGTGGACAGGGGCTACGAGCAGTACTTC. Its translation: CASSEVDRGYEQYF.

This clonotype was detected a few times. The chain uses TRBV29-1 and TRBJ1-2; D may be TRBD1 (6 bases). This CDR3 is built from 15 residues. Germline CDR1 reads SQVTM; CDR2 reads ANQGSEA. V was trimmed by 4 bases and J by 4 bases, leaving 19 bases between them. CDR3 DNA sequence: TGCAGCGTTGCGGGGGGGGGCCATCGGGCCTATGGCTACACCTTC. Residues: CSVAGGGHRAYGYTF. Filled out from reference TRBV29-1 and TRBJ1-2, the complete variable domain reads SAVISQKPSRDICQRGTSLTIQCQVDSQVTMMFWYRQQPGQSLTLIATANQGSEATYESGFVIDKFPISRPNLTFSTLTVSNMSPEDSSIYLCSVAGGGHRAYGYTFGSGTRLTVV.

This clonotype occurred many times. The V gene is TRBV7-9, the J gene TRBJ2-5; tentatively, D is TRBD2 (6 bases). Germline V gene sequence: CDR1 SEHNR, CDR2 FQNEAQ (reference sequence). V gave up 8 bases and J gave up 5 bases, with 12 bases separating them. The CDR3 has 12 residues. The CDR3 spells CASGRGLETQYF. Written as DNA, the CDR3 is TGTGCCAGCGGCCGGGGGTTGGAGACCCAGTACTTC.